The clone carrying this TCR beta chain was detected once. As processed by the authors: Amplification from reference gene primers served as the basis for estimated nucleated cell counts. Using immunoSEQ multiplex PCR, the repertoire was profiled, and TCRdb retains in-frame clones only, with some absent. D and trimming were read from the DNA, whereas the V and J calls and clone size are those reported in that table. Among some 110,000 clones, about 86% were seen once, and the ten largest hold approximately 7.9%. From germline, CDR1 is SGHNT and CDR2 YYREEE (reference sequence). The length of the CDR3 is 14 residues. V trimming: 3 bases; J trimming: 5 bases; junction bases outside the gene matches: 6. The data were taken from a study of blood T cell repertoires in COVID-19. Overall study context: The United States, Italy and Spain provided the acute and convalescent COVID-19 samples.

This rearrangement joins TRBV5-4 to TRBJ2-3, with TRBD1 matching over 7 bases. Specimen: peripheral blood. This clonotype was sampled from a man aged 65 to 85 who had recovered from COVID-19. CDR3 DNA sequence: TGTGCCAGCAGCTACCGACAGGGCAAAGATACGCAGTATTTT. Translation gives CASSYRQGKDTQYF.